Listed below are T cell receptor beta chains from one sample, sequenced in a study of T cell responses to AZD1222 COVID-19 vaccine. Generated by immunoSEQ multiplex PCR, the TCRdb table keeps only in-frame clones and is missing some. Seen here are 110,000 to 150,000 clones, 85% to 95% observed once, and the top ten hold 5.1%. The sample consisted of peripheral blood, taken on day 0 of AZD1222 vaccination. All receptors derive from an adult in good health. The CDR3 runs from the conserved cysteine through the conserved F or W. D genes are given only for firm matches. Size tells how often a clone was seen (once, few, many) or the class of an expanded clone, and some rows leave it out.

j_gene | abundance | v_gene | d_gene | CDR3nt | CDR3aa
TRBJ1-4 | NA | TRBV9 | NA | TGTGCCAGCAGCGTAGCAGGTGGGGGTGAAAAACTGTTTTTT | CASSVAGGGEKLFF
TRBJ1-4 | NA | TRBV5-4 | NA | TGTGCCAGCAGCTTGGGTCCAGGGGAGGATGAAAAACTGTTTTTT | CASSLGPGEDEKLFF
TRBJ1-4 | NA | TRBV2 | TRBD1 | TGTGCCAGCAGCGCCGGACAGGGGGCGGGGGAAAAACTGTTTTTT | CASSAGQGAGEKLFF
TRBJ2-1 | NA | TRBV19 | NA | TGTGCCAGTAGGGGCAGGGGCTCGGGGTACAATGAGCAGTTCTTC | CASRGRGSGYNEQFF
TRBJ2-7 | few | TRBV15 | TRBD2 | TGTGCCACCAGCAGAGAAGGAGCGGGGATGTATTACGAGCAGTACTTC | CATSREGAGMYYEQYF
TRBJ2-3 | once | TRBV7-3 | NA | TGTGCCAGCAGCCCACCCGACGCCGGGACGGGCACAGATACGCAGTATTTT | CASSPPDAGTGTDTQYF
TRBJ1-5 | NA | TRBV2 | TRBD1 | TGTGCCAGCAGTGACCGCAGGGGGTCAGGCAATCAGCCCCAGCATTTT | CASSDRRGSGNQPQHF
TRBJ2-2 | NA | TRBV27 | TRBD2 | TGTGCCAGCAGTTTAAAAGGGACTAGCGGGCTGAACACCGGGGAGCTGTTTTTT | CASSLKGTSGLNTGELFF
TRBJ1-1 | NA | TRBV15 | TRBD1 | TGTGCCACCAGCAGAGATACCCCCGGGACAGAAGGTTTCTTT | CATSRDTPGTEGFF
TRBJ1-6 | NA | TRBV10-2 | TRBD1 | TGCGCCAGCAGTGAACCTAGACAGGGTACTTCACCCCTCCACTTT | CASSEPRQGTSPLHF
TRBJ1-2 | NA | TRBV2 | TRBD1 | TGTGCCAGCAGTGAAGCGGGGTGGGACAGGGGGTTTGCTGGCTACACCTTC | CASSEAGWDRGFAGYTF
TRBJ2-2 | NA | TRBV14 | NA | TGTGCCAGCAGAGAACAGGGTTTGCCCGGGGAGCTGTTTTTT | CASREQGLPGELFF
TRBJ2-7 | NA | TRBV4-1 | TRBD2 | TGCGCCAGCAGCCTCCGAGGGACTAGTTTTGATCACGAGCAGTACTTC | CASSLRGTSFDHEQYF
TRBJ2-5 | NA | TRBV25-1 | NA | TGTGCCAGCAGTGAATATCGGAAAGAGACCCAGTACTTC | CASSEYRKETQYF
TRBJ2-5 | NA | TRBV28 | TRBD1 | TGTGCCAGCAGCCATCTCGGGACAGTCCAAGAGACCCAGTACTTC | CASSHLGTVQETQYF
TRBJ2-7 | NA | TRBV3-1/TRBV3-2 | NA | TGTGCCAGCAGCCAAGACGCCACGGACAAGGACTACGAGCAGTACTTC | CASSQDATDKDYEQYF
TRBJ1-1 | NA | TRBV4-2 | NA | TGTGCCAGCAGCCAAGAGGATTACAGCGAGAACACTGAAGCTTTCTTT | CASSQEDYSENTEAFF
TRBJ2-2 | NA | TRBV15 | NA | TGTGCCACCAGCAGCAAGTACACCGGGGAGCTGTTTTTT | CATSSKYTGELFF
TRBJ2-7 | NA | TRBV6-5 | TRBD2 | TGTGCCAGCAGTCGACTAGCCCCCTACGAGCAGTACTTC | CASSRLAPYEQYF
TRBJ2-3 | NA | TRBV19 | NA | TGTGCCAGTAGTATAGGTCTTTTATCGGATACGCAGTATTTT | CASSIGLLSDTQYF
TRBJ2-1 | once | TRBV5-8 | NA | TGTGCCAGCAGCATCTACAGTTTTTACAATGAGCAGTTCTTC | CASSIYSFYNEQFF
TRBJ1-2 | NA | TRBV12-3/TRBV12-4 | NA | TGTGCCAGCAGTCCAGGGAACTATGGCTACACCTTC | CASSPGNYGYTF
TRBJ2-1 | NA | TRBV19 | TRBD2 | TGTGCCAGTAGTATAGGGACTAGCCGCAATGAGCAGTTCTTC | CASSIGTSRNEQFF
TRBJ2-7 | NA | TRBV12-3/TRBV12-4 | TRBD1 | TGTGCCAGCAGCAGCGACAGGGCCTACGAGCAGTACTTC | CASSSDRAYEQYF
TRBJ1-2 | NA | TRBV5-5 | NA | TGTGCCAGCAGCTTGGAGAACAGCTATGGCTACACCTTC | CASSLENSYGYTF
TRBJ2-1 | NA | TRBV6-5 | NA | TGTGCCAGCAGTTACTCTCGGGGGTCCAATGAGCAGTTCTTC | CASSYSRGSNEQFF
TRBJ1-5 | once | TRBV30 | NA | TGTGCCTGGAGTCCTCCAGGGGTACCCAATCAGCCCCAGCATTTT | CAWSPPGVPNQPQHF
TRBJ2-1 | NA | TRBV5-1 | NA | TGCGCCAGCAGATTTGGTGGGAGCGGATCCTACAATGAGCAGTTCTTC | CASRFGGSGSYNEQFF
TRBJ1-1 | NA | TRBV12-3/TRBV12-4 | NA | TGTGCCAGCAGCTCTTGGGTGACTGAAGCTTTCTTT | CASSSWVTEAFF
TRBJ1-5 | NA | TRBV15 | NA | TGTGCCACCAGCAGAGGAGGGGGAGTACGTCAGCCCCAGCATTTT | CATSRGGGVRQPQHF
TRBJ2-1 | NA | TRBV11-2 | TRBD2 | TGTGCCAGCAGCTTAAGCGGGAGGGCCAGTTACAATGAGCAGTTCTTC | CASSLSGRASYNEQFF
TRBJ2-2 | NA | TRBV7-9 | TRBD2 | TGTGCCTCCCCCGGGCAGCGGGGGGCCGGGGAGCTGTTTTTT | CASPGQRGAGELFF
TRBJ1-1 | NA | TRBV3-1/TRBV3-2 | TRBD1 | TGTGCCAGCAGCCAGACAGGGACGAACACTGAAGCTTTCTTT | CASSQTGTNTEAFF
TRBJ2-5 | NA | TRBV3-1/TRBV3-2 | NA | TGTGCCAGCAGCCAGCAGGGGTTGGAGACCCAGTACTTC | CASSQQGLETQYF
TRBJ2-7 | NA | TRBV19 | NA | TGTGCCAGCAAATATTCCGGGAAAGCGGTCCACGAGCAGTACTTC | CASKYSGKAVHEQYF
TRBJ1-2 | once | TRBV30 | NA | TGTGCCTGGAGTGCCTATATCGGGGAGGGAACGGGCTACACCTTC | CAWSAYIGEGTGYTF
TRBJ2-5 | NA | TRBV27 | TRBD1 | TGTGCCAGCAGTACAGGGGGCTGGGAGACCCAGTACTTC | CASSTGGWETQYF
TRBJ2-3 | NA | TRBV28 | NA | TGTGCCAGCAGTGGCAGGGATTTCACAGATACGCAGTATTTT | CASSGRDFTDTQYF
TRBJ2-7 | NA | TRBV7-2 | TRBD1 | TGTGCCAGCAGCTATCCGACAGGGGGCGACGAGCAGTACTTC | CASSYPTGGDEQYF
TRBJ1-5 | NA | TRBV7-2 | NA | TGTGCCAGCAGCTTAGGGGGGTCGGGCAATCAGCCCCAGCATTTT | CASSLGGSGNQPQHF
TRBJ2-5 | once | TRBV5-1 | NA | TGCGCCAGCAGCATCCGCAGGGAGACCCAGTACTTC | CASSIRRETQYF
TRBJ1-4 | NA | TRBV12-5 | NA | TGTGCTAGTGGTTTGTTCCGCTCCGAAAAACTGTTTTTT | CASGLFRSEKLFF
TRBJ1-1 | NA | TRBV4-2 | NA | TGTGCCAGCAGCCAGGGCCAGAACACTGAAGCTTTCTTT | CASSQGQNTEAFF
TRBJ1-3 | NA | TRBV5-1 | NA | TGCGCCAGCAGCCGTCGGGAGTCTGGGTTTCACTCTGGAAACACCATATATTTT | CASSRRESGFHSGNTIYF
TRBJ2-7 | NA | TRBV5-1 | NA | TGCGCCAGCAGCACAGCTAGCTACAGCTCCTACGAGCAGTACTTC | CASSTASYSSYEQYF
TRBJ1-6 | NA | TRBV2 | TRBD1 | TGTGCCAGCAATACCGCGGGACAGGGGATGGTGCGTTATTCACCCCTCCACTTT | CASNTAGQGMVRYSPLHF
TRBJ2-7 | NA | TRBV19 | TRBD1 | TGTGCCAGTAGTACTACGCTACGGGACAGTGCCTACGAGCAGTACTTC | CASSTTLRDSAYEQYF
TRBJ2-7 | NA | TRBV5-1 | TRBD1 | TGCGCCAGCAGCCTCACAATGACAGGGGGGGCTTACGAGCAGTACTTC | CASSLTMTGGAYEQYF
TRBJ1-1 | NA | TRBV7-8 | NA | TGTGCCAGCAGCGATACACACCCGGCGGGCACTGAAGCTTTCTTT | CASSDTHPAGTEAFF
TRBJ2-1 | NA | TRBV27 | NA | TGTGCCAGCAGTTTACTATCTCGACCAGGAAATCAGTTCTTC | CASSLLSRPGNQFF
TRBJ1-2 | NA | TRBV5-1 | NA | TGCGCCAGCAGCTTAGGGAATGGCTACACCTTC | CASSLGNGYTF
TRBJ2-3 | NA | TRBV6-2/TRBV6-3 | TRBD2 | TGTGCCAGCAGCACTGGACTAGCGGGAGAAGGAGATACGCAGTATTTT | CASSTGLAGEGDTQYF
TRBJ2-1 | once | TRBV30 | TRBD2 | TGTGCCTGGAATGGCGGGGATCAGAAGCGGGAGAACTACAATGAGCAGTTCTTC | CAWNGGDQKRENYNEQFF
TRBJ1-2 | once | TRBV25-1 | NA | TGTGCCAGCAGTGAATATCGGGAAGCTAACTATGGCTACACCTTC | CASSEYREANYGYTF
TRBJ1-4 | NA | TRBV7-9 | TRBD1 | TGTGCCAGCAGCTTTGGACAGGCCCTTGCAACTAATGAAAAACTGTTTTTT | CASSFGQALATNEKLFF
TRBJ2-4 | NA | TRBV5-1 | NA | TGCGCCAGCAGCTTGGGCTGGGGGGCGGAACCAGCCAAAAACATTCAGTACTTC | CASSLGWGAEPAKNIQYF
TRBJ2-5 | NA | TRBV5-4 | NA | TGTGCCAGCAGCCGGGGCCCCCAAGAGACCCAGTACTTC | CASSRGPQETQYF
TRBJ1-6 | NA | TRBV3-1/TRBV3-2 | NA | TGTGCCAGCAGCCAAGATGGAGTTTCACCCCTCCACTTT | CASSQDGVSPLHF
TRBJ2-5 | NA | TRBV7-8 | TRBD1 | TGTGCCAGCACCGGACAGGGTCTAATCCAAGAGACCCAGTACTTC | CASTGQGLIQETQYF
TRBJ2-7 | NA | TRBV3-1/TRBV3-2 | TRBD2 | TGTGCCAGCAGCCAAGGTCCTAGCGGGATGTGGAAGCAGTACTTC | CASSQGPSGMWKQYF